This T cell receptor (beta chain) appears in the sequencing data of a study of early T cells in non-severe SARS-CoV-2 infection. TCRdb re-derived calls from the 5' RACE reads in MiXCR, one entry per CDR3 protein. Of 80,000 or so distinct CDR3 sequences in the sample, 10% to 15% were seen once. The germline CDR1 and CDR2 sequences are SEHNR and FQNEAQ (reference sequence). The CDR3 runs 15 residues. The V and J ends lost 0 bases and 8 bases, in that order; junction bases with no gene match: 8. The clonotype comes from an adult who was a healthcare worker with PCR-confirmed SARS-CoV-2 infection or an uninfected control (not recorded which). The sequenced sample was whole blood. The chain is built from TRBV7-9 and TRBJ1-2; 8 bases map to TRBD1. The CDR3 sequence: CASSLASPQGAGYTF. The CDR3, as DNA: TGTGCCAGCAGCTTAGCGTCTCCCCAGGGGGCAGGCTACACCTTC.